Listed below are T cell receptor beta chains from one sample, sequenced in a study of T cell repertoires in cytomegalovirus infection. In TCRdb, the reads were re-called with MiXCR into one record per CDR3 protein. This table has 630,000 or so distinct CDR3 sequences, roughly 24% appearing once. Material for sequencing was CD8+ T cells from PBMCs. Source of these receptors: a human donor in good health (CMV status not recorded). Some clones in this sample may be carry-over from other donors' samples. CDR3s include the opening cysteine and the closing phenylalanine or tryptophan. The D gene is left open where the match is weak. Expanded clones get a size class; other rows say once, few or many, or leave the size out.

j_call,v_call,clone_size,d_call,cdr3_length,cdr3_nt,cdr3_aa
TRBJ2-3,TRBV12-3/TRBV12-4,many,NA,13,TGTGCCAGCAGTTTCGACAACACAGATACGCAGTATTTT,CASSFDNTDTQYF
TRBJ1-1,TRBV6-2/TRBV6-3,NA,NA,13,TGTGCCAGCAGGTATTGGGAAAACACTGAAGCTTTCTTT,CASRYWENTEAFF
TRBJ2-1,TRBV7-6,many,NA,14,TGTGCCAGCAGCTTAGTCCGCCTCGACAATGAGCAGTTCTTC,CASSLVRLDNEQFF
TRBJ1-2,TRBV25-1,few,NA,14,TGTGCCAGCAGTGACTACCGACCCGGAGGGGGCTACACCTTC,CASSDYRPGGGYTF
TRBJ2-5,TRBV12-3/TRBV12-4,many,NA,13,TGTGCCAGCAGTTTTGGAGGGCCCGGGACCCAGTACTTC,CASSFGGPGTQYF
TRBJ1-2,TRBV25-1,many,NA,14,TGTGCCAGCAGTGAATTCTTCTTCGACTATGGCTACACCTTC,CASSEFFFDYGYTF
TRBJ1-6,TRBV6-2/TRBV6-3,few,NA,15,TGTGCCAGCAGCTCCTGGACGGCCTATAATTCACCCCTCCACTTT,CASSSWTAYNSPLHF
TRBJ1-2,TRBV29-1,NA,NA,14,TGCAGCGTTGAAAGCGGGGCCCAGTTGGATGGCTACACCTTC,CSVESGAQLDGYTF
TRBJ2-3,TRBV7-2,NA,NA,13,TGTGCCAGCACCCTAGTCGGGGGAGATACGCAGTATTTT,CASTLVGGDTQYF
TRBJ2-6,TRBV29-1,NA,NA,15,TGCAGCGTTGAAATATGGGCCCCTGGGGCCAACGTCCTGACTTTC,CSVEIWAPGANVLTF
TRBJ2-7,TRBV2,NA,NA,14,TGTGCCAGCAGGGAAGGGACGGTCGTCTACGAGCAGTACTTC,CASREGTVVYEQYF
TRBJ2-5,TRBV28,few,NA,14,TGTGCCAGCAGTCATCAACGGGGGAGGGAGACCCAGTACTTC,CASSHQRGRETQYF
TRBJ2-2,TRBV4-1,many,TRBD2,17,TGCGCCAGCAGCCGGACTGTCGGGGGGGCGAACACCGGGGAGCTGTTTTTT,CASSRTVGGANTGELFF
TRBJ2-3,TRBV7-9,many,TRBD2,16,TGTGCCAGCAGCCCTCTTCGGGGGGGAGGCACAGATACGCAGTATTTT,CASSPLRGGGTDTQYF
TRBJ1-2,TRBV7-2,many,NA,12,TGTGCCAGCAGCATCGACAGTTATGGCTACACCTTC,CASSIDSYGYTF
TRBJ1-6,TRBV7-2,few,TRBD1,15,TGTGCCAGCAGCCCGACAGGGATGTATAATTCACCCCTCCACTTT,CASSPTGMYNSPLHF
TRBJ1-1,TRBV6-5,NA,TRBD1,13,TGTTTCACGGGACAGTTAATGAACACTGAAGCTTTCTTT,CFTGQLMNTEAFF
TRBJ2-1,TRBV7-9,many,TRBD2,14,TGTGCCAGCAGCTCGGGACTAGCGGGGTTCGAGCAGTTCTTC,CASSSGLAGFEQFF
TRBJ2-7,TRBV18,few,NA,15,TGTGCCAGCTCTGAAAGTGGCGGGCACTCCTACGAGCAGTACTTC,CASSESGGHSYEQYF
TRBJ2-7,TRBV6-2/TRBV6-3,NA,TRBD1,17,TGTGCCAGCAGGGGTTTGGTTGGACAGGTAAACTCCTACGAGCAGTACTTC,CASRGLVGQVNSYEQYF
TRBJ2-2,TRBV29-1,NA,TRBD1,13,TGCAGCGTCCCGGACAGGGACACCGGGGAGCTGTTTTTT,CSVPDRDTGELFF
TRBJ2-2,TRBV6-1,many,NA,16,TGTGCCAGCATTGGCAGTCAGGCAGAAAACACCGGGGAGCTGTTTTTT,CASIGSQAENTGELFF
TRBJ2-1,TRBV24-1,once,NA,14,TGTGCCACCAGTCTGGGGAACTCCTACAATGAGCAGTTCTTC,CATSLGNSYNEQFF
TRBJ2-5,TRBV6-2/TRBV6-3,few,NA,16,TGTGCCAGCAGTTTCCCCCCTGCCCTCCCCTTGGAGACCCAGTACTTC,CASSFPPALPLETQYF
TRBJ1-2,TRBV2,few,TRBD1,14,TGTGCCAGCACCGACGGACAGGGAGTGAATGGCTACACCTTC,CASTDGQGVNGYTF
TRBJ2-1,TRBV9,few,TRBD1,17,TGTGCCAGCAGCGCCTGGGGGGACAGGGTCGTCAACAATGAGCAGTTCTTC,CASSAWGDRVVNNEQFF
TRBJ2-5,TRBV6-2/TRBV6-3,NA,NA,13,TGTGCCAGCAGTCAAGGGGTTCGAGAGACCCAGTACTTC,CASSQGVRETQYF
TRBJ2-7,TRBV29-1,many,TRBD2,16,TGCAGCGTTGAAGAGTTCGTAGCGGGGGATAACTACGAGCAGTACTTC,CSVEEFVAGDNYEQYF
TRBJ1-2,TRBV27,NA,TRBD1,16,TGTGCCAGCAGTCGATGGGACAGGGGGATCTCCTATGGCTACACCTTC,CASSRWDRGISYGYTF
TRBJ2-1,TRBV28,NA,TRBD2,16,TGTGCCAGCAGTTCAATAGCGGGGGCCAACTACAATGAGCAGTTCTTC,CASSSIAGANYNEQFF
TRBJ1-1,TRBV5-1,NA,NA,14,TGCGCCAGCAGCTTGGGGGATCTGGACAAGGAAGCTTTCTTT,CASSLGDLDKEAFF
TRBJ1-4,TRBV20-1,NA,NA,14,TGCAGTGCTAGAGATTACGGGGCCACCGGACCACTGTTTTTT,CSARDYGATGPLFF
TRBJ2-1,TRBV7-6,many,NA,15,TGTGCCAGCAGCTTACGCCGGCGGGAACGCAATGAGCAGTTCTTC,CASSLRRRERNEQFF
TRBJ1-4,TRBV6-6,many,NA,13,TGTGCCAGCAGTTACACCAGCGGTGAAAAACTGTTTTTT,CASSYTSGEKLFF
TRBJ1-5,TRBV5-5,NA,NA,17,TGTGCCAGCAGCCTTTACCCCCCGGATGATAGCAATCAGCCCCAGCATTTT,CASSLYPPDDSNQPQHF
TRBJ2-3,TRBV10-3,few,TRBD2,16,TGTGCCGGAGCGGGGGGCGAATTTACTAGCACAGATACGCAGTATTTT,CAGAGGEFTSTDTQYF
TRBJ2-2,TRBV6-2/TRBV6-3,NA,TRBD2,18,TGTGCCAGCACCTCACCGGGACTAGCGGGGGTTGGCACCGGGGAGCTGTTTTTT,CASTSPGLAGVGTGELFF
TRBJ2-3,TRBV7-2,NA,TRBD2,16,TGTGCCAGCAGCTCCTCGGTTAGCGGGGGCTGGGATACGCAGTATTTT,CASSSSVSGGWDTQYF
TRBJ1-3,TRBV4-1,NA,NA,14,TGCGCCAGCAGCCTGGGAAAGCGGGAAAACACCATATATTTT,CASSLGKRENTIYF
TRBJ2-3,TRBV14,NA,NA,13,TGTACCAGCAGCCAGGGGAACGGAGATACGCAGTATTTT,CTSSQGNGDTQYF
TRBJ2-7,TRBV7-9,few,NA,13,TGTGCCAGCAGCTTAGGCACTACGGAAGAGCAGTACTTC,CASSLGTTEEQYF
TRBJ2-7,TRBV14,few,TRBD1,15,TGTGCCAGCAGCCAGAGGACAGGGTTCGGGTACGAGCAGTACTTC,CASSQRTGFGYEQYF
TRBJ2-1,TRBV7-2,few,NA,16,TGTGCCAGCAGCTTAGATCGGCGGACCTCCTACAATGAGCAGTTCTTC,CASSLDRRTSYNEQFF
TRBJ2-1,TRBV7-9,NA,TRBD1,16,TGTGCCAGCAGTCATCCGTTAGGACAGGGTGGAAATGAGCAGTTCTTC,CASSHPLGQGGNEQFF
TRBJ2-7,TRBV6-1,few,TRBD2,15,TGTGCCAGCAGAGAGCGGGGGGGAAGCTCCTACGAGCAGTACTTC,CASRERGGSSYEQYF
TRBJ2-2,TRBV7-9,many,TRBD2,15,TGTGCCAGCAGCTTAATTACTAGCGGGGCTCGGGAGCTGTTTTTT,CASSLITSGARELFF
TRBJ2-1,TRBV5-1,few,NA,11,TGCGCCAGCTTTGGGGGCAATGAGCAGTTCTTC,CASFGGNEQFF
TRBJ2-1,TRBV19,many,TRBD2,15,TGTGCCAGTAGTGCGGGACTAGCGGGGCTCAATGAGCAGTTCTTC,CASSAGLAGLNEQFF